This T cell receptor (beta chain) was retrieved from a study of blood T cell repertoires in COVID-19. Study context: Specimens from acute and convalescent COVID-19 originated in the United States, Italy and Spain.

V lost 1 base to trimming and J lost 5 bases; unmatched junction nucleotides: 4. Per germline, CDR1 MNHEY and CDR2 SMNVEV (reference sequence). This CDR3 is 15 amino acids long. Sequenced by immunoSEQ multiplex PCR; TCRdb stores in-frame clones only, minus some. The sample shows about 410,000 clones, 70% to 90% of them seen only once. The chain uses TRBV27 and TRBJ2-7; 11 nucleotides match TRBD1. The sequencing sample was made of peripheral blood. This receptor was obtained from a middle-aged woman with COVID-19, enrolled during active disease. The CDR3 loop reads CASSLFPGQGDEQYF. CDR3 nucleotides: TGTGCCAGCAGTTTATTCCCGGGACAGGGGGACGAGCAGTACTTC.